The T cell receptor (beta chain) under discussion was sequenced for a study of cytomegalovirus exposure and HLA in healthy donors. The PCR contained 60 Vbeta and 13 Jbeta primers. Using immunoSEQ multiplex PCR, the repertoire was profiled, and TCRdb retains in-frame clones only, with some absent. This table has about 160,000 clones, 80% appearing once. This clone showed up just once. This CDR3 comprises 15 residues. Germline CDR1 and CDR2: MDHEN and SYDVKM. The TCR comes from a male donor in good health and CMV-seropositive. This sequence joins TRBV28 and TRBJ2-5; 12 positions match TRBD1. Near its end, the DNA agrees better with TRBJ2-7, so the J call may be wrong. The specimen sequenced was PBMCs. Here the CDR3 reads CASSSLGQGAHEQYF. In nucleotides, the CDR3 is TGTGCCAGCAGTTCCTTGGGACAGGGGGCCCACGAGCAGTACTTC.